This passage covers 7 T cell receptor beta chains from one sample sequenced in a study of memory CD4+ T cells and cytomegalovirus serostatus. Single viable CD3+CD4+CD8-CD45RO+ cells were sorted as the memory CD4+ T cells. Generated by immunoSEQ multiplex PCR, the TCRdb table keeps only in-frame clones and is missing some. In the table there are tens of thousands of clones, more than 70% of which are singletons. Sample: memory CD4+ T cells from blood. The receptors stem from an adult in good health and CMV-seronegative.

This sequence joins TRBV6-6 and TRBJ1-2; TRBD1 might be the D (6 bases). There are 16 residues in the CDR3. Trimming took 0 bases from V and 0 from J, leaving 11 bases between them. Germline-derived CDR1 and CDR2 are MNHNY and SVGAGI (reference sequence). CDR3 region: CASSYSAGVSNYGYTF. The CDR3 nucleotides are TGTGCCAGCAGTTACTCTGCAGGGGTGTCTAACTATGGCTACACCTTC.

This clone was seen more than once but under ten times. The J gene is TRBJ2-1, the V gene TRBV11-3; D is unclear. The germline CDR1 and CDR2 sequences are SGHNT and YENEEA. V was trimmed by 1 base and J by 10 bases, leaving 8 bases between them. The length of the CDR3 is 12 residues. For the CDR3, the DNA is TGTGCCAGCAGCTTAGTGAGCTGGGAGCAGTTCTTC. Translated: CASSLVSWEQFF.

This chain connects TRBV6-4 to TRBJ2-3; D is uncertain. V shed 3 bases and J shed 1 base, with 14 bases lying between them. The CDR3 sequence is 16 residues long. Per the germline V gene, CDR1 is MRHNA and CDR2 is SNTAGT. The CDR3 DNA is TGTGCCAGCAGTGAAAACCCGACGGTTGGCACAGATACGCAGTATTTT. This encodes CASSENPTVGTDTQYF.

The genes are TRBV18 and TRBJ2-7; D is uncertain. The CDR3 totals 14 residues. V lost 4 bases and J lost 5, with 15 bases in between. Per germline, CDR1 KGHSH and CDR2 LQKENI. This CDR3 reads CASSLNGAFNEQYF. The CDR3 DNA sequence: TGTGCCAGCTCACTGAACGGTGCATTCAACGAGCAGTACTTC. The full variable domain, with the rest looked up from reference TRBV18 and TRBJ2-7, is NAGVMQNPRHLVRRRGQEARLRCSPMKGHSHVYWYRQLPEEGLKFMVYLQKENIIDESGMPKERFSAEFPKEGPSILRIQQVVRGDSAAYFCASSLNGAFNEQYFGPGTRLTVT.

The chain couples TRBV18 to TRBJ1-2; TRBD1 matches at 7 bases. Trimming cost V 6 bases and J 5 bases; bases outside gene matches: 9. The CDR3 totals 14 residues. CDR1 KGHSH and CDR2 LQKENI come from the germline V gene. The CDR3 nucleotides are TGTGCCAGCTCCGACCGGGACAGAGCTTATGGCTACACCTTC. Its translation is CASSDRDRAYGYTF.

The V call is TRBV4-2, the J call TRBJ2-3; 7 bases align to TRBD2. Germline trimming cut 0 bases from V and 3 bases from J; bases unmatched to any gene: 6. Per germline, CDR1 LGHNA and CDR2 YNFKEQ. The CDR3 totals 16 residues. CDR3 amino acids: CASSQDGRGGTDTQYF. As DNA, the CDR3 is TGTGCCAGCAGCCAAGACGGGCGGGGAGGGACAGATACGCAGTATTTT.

This chain uses TRBV4-2 with TRBJ1-6; 10 bases line up with TRBD1. Germline V gene lookup returns CDR1 LGHNA and CDR2 YNFKEQ. This CDR3 contains 16 residues. The V gene end was trimmed by 5 bases and the J gene end by 9 bases; junction bases not matched to a gene: 10. The DNA for the CDR3 is TGTGCCAGCAGCAGACACGGGACAGGGGAGTTTTCACCCCTCCACTTT. The encoded protein is CASSRHGTGEFSPLHF.